Here is one TCR beta chain with its context. Its target is unknown. Trimming stripped 0 bases from V and 1 base from J, with 6 bases between. The length of the CDR3 is 14 residues. The V gene's germline CDR1 is MNHEY and CDR2 SVGAGI. The data belong to a study of T cells after yellow fever vaccination. General study points: Subsequent booster samples again held most clones from primary vaccination (less than 98% CD4, 88% CD8). A secondary response was less intense yet reached its peak sooner, at day 5 versus 15.

TCR cDNA, made by 5'RACE template switching, carried an added universal primer site and UMIs. TCRdb reprocessed the 5' RACE reads via MiXCR and lists one record per CDR3 protein. In the table there are approximately 300,000 distinct CDR3 sequences, 6.8% of which are singletons. The specimen was PBMCs, collected roughly 46 days after the first yellow fever vaccination. The TCR originated in a man aged 18 to 29 who received the YFV17D yellow fever vaccine. V and J are TRBV6-5 and TRBJ1-1; TRBD1 is a possible D gene (5 bases). The CDR3 spells CASSYSGGNTEAFF. CDR3 nucleotides: TGTGCCAGCAGTTACTCCGGGGGGAACACTGAAGCTTTCTTT.